The TCR beta chain under discussion was sequenced for a study of T cells after yellow fever vaccination. Study in general: Fractions low in cell number were prepared with SMART-Seq v4 Ultra Low Input. Study observations and caveats: Clones that expanded after primary vaccination mostly reappeared after the booster (96% CD4, roughly 87% CD8). Within the sorted memory subsets, almost all vaccine-responding clonotypes could not be detected on day 0. Abundant bulk-population clonotypes could contaminate the FACS-sorted repertoires.

TCRdb called the 5' RACE reads again in MiXCR, with one record for every CDR3 protein. The profile shows 13,000 or so distinct CDR3 sequences, roughly 4.6% of them singletons. This clonotype was recorded many times. This receptor was identified in a man in his thirties or forties who received the YFV17D yellow fever vaccine. The sample was PBMCs, either bulk or a sorted T-cell subset (CD4+, CD8+, memory, or dextramer-sorted; not recorded which), taken 45 days after the yellow fever booster vaccination.

CDR3 protein: CASSLGTGYSPLHF. CDR3 sequence (DNA): TGTGCCAGCAGTCTCGGGACAGGTTATTCACCCCTCCACTTT. The V and J genes are TRBV12-3 or TRBV12-4 and TRBJ1-6, with TRBD1 matching 8 bases. The length of the CDR3 is 14 residues. V was pared by 5 bases and J by 8 bases, with 5 bases of the junction left unmatched.